This T cell receptor beta chain came from a study of PD-1 blockade in classical Hodgkin lymphoma. In germline, CDR1 is MGHRA, CDR2 YSYEKL. The junction had 10 bases not matched to a gene; V was cut back by 3 bases and J by 2 bases. CDR3 length equals 16 residues. This table comes from immunoSEQ multiplex PCR, and its TCRdb copy is limited to in-frame clones, with some not included. The table lists about 32,000 clones, around 89% of them singletons, with around 1.2% in the top ten. Stated time point: newly diagnosed, previously untreated cHL patient sample. Starting with thawed PBMCs, CD4+ T cells were purified by magnetic negative selection.

The sequence came from a human donor with classical Hodgkin lymphoma. The sequencing sample was made of CD4+ T cells from blood. The V gene is TRBV4-1, the J gene TRBJ2-7; 7 nucleotides align to TRBD2. The CDR3: CASSQSPLGGAYEQYF. CDR3 DNA sequence: TGCGCCAGCAGCCAGTCGCCCCTGGGGGGGGCCTACGAGCAGTACTTC.